The clone carrying this T cell receptor beta chain turned up a few times. As yet, its antigen is unknown. Assay used: immunoSEQ multiplex PCR; TCRdb lists only in-frame clones, some missing. The table has about 38,000 clones, 70% to 80% seen once; the top ten hold around 5.2%. This sample was included in a study of a mutant IDH1 vaccine in newly diagnosed glioma. The overall study: The patients were given eight vaccinations, one each in weeks 1, 3, 5, 7, 11, 15, 19 and 23. The treated population exhibited a male proportion of roughly 62%, a female proportion of about 38%, and a mean age of approximately 42 years.

As for time point: week 5, during vaccination. Doses comprised 300 ug of mutant IDH1 20-mer peptide each, plus topical imiquimod. New WHO grade 3 or 4 IDH1-mutant, ATRX-lost astrocytomas were present in all donors. The CDR3 spans 14 residues. J gave up 8 bases and V 6 bases, and 12 bases lay outside the gene matches. Germline-derived CDR1 and CDR2 are SNHLY and FYNNEI. General study points: Across multiple MHC alleles, roughly 93% of patients had vaccine-induced responses.

Sequenced here: PBMCs, sampled from a glioma patient whose treatment included an IDH1 peptide vaccine. This receptor was obtained from a man in his forties with glioma. The chain uses TRBV2 and TRBJ2-7; 8 positions match TRBD1. DNA of the CDR3: TGTGCCAGCAGACGGACAGGGTCCGGCCTGCAGCAGTACTTC. It yields the protein CASRRTGSGLQQYF.